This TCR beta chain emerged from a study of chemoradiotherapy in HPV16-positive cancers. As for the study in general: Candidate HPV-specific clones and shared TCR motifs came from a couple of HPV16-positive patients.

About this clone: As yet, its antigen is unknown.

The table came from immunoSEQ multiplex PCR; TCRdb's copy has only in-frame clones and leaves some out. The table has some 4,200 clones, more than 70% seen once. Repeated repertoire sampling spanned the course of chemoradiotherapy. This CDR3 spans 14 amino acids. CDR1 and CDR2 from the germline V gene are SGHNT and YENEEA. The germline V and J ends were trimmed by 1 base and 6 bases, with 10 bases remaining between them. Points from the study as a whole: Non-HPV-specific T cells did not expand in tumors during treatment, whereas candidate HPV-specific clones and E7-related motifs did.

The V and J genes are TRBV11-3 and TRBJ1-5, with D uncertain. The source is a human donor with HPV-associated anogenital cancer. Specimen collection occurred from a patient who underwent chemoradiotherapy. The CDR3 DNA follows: TGTGCCAGCAGCTTAGGGCTAGACACTCAGCCCCAGCATTTT. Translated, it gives CASSLGLDTQPQHF.